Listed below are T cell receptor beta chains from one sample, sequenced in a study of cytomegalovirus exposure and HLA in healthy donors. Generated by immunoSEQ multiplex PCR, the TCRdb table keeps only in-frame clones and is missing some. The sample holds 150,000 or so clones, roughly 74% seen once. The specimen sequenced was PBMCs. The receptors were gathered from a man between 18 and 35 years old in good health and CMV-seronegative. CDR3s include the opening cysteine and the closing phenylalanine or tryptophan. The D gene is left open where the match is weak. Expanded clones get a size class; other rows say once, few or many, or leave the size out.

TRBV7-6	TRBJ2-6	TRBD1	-	TGTGCCAGCAGCTCTGACAGGGCAAGTGGGGCCAACGTCCTGACTTTC	CASSSDRASGANVLTF
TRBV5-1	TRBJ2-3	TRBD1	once	TGCGCCAGCAGCTTGCGGATTCCAGGACAGGGGTATGGCACAGATACGCAGTATTTT	CASSLRIPGQGYGTDTQYF
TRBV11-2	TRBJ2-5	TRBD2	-	TGTGCCAGCAGCTCGGGGGGGTTGAGGGCCCAGTACTTC	CASSSGGLRAQYF
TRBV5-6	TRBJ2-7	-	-	TGTGCCAGCAGCTCGGTATCCTACGAGCAGTACTTC	CASSSVSYEQYF
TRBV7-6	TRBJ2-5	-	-	TGTGCCAGCAGCTTATTGGCAGGGCAAGAGACCCAGTACTTC	CASSLLAGQETQYF
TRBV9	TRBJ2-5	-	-	TGTGCCAGCAGCGTAGGGGCGGGGGCGTATCAAGAGACCCAGTACTTC	CASSVGAGAYQETQYF
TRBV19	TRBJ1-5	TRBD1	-	TGTGCCAGTAGTATACAGAGGGGGCTGGGGCAGCCCCAGCATTTT	CASSIQRGLGQPQHF
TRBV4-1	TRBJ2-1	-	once	TGCGCCAGCAGCCAAGATACGGCGGGATTCAATGAGCAGTTCTTC	CASSQDTAGFNEQFF
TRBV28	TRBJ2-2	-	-	TGTGCCAGCAGTTTAGCCTTACAGGGTAGGGCCGGGGAGCTGTTTTTT	CASSLALQGRAGELFF
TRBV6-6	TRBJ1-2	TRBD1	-	TGTGCCAGCAGACTGGGACAGTCCAACTATGGCTACACCTTC	CASRLGQSNYGYTF
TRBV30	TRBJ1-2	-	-	TGTGCCTGGAGTAAGGCGGGGGGCTACACCTTC	CAWSKAGGYTF
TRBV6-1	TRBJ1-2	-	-	TGTGCCAGCAGCGAAGGGTGGCGGGCTAGGGTTGATCGGTATGGCTACACCTTC	CASSEGWRARVDRYGYTF
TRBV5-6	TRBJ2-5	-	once	TGTGCCAGCAGCTCTGGGACTTTCCAAGAGACCCAGTACTTC	CASSSGTFQETQYF
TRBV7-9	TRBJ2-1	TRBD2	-	TGTGCCAGCAGTCATGCGTGGGAGGGGCTCGATGAGCAGTTCTTC	CASSHAWEGLDEQFF
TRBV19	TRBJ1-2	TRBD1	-	TGTGCCAGTAACCCTACCGGGACAGGGCAGTATGGCTACACCTTC	CASNPTGTGQYGYTF
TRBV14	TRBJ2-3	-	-	TGTGCCAGCAGCCAAAAGGGCGAGAGGGCGTCTACGGATACGCAGTATTTT	CASSQKGERASTDTQYF
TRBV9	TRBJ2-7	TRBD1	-	TGTGCCAGCAGCGCAAACCCGGGACAGCAGCAGTACTTC	CASSANPGQQQYF
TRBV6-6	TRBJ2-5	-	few	TGTGCCAGCAACCCGGGGTACGCTCAAGAGACCCAGTACTTC	CASNPGYAQETQYF
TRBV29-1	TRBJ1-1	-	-	TGCAGCGTTTTTCCCAACAAGGAAGCTTTCTTT	CSVFPNKEAFF
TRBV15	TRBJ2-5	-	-	TGTGCCACCAGCTTCTGGCGGGAGACCCAGTACTTC	CATSFWRETQYF
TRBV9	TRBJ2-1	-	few	TGTGCCAGCAGCGACGGGCCCGGGAGCTCCTACAATGAGCAGTTCTTC	CASSDGPGSSYNEQFF
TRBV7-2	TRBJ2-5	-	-	TGTGCCAGCAGCGGAGAAAAGGGGTGGGCGGGGAAACAAGAGACCCAGTACTTC	CASSGEKGWAGKQETQYF
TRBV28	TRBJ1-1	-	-	TGTGCCAGCAGTGATTTACAGAGGAACACTGAAGCTTTCTTT	CASSDLQRNTEAFF
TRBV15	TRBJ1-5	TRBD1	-	TGTGCCACCAGCGGCTACGGTGGCAGGGGGGCATATAGCAATCAGCCCCAGCATTTT	CATSGYGGRGAYSNQPQHF